A single TCR beta chain is shown here with its context. The data originate from a study of control samples from healthy donors and cancer patients. CDR3 length: 15 amino acids. The trim removed 5 bases at V and 4 bases at J, leaving 3 bases unmatched. Germline V lookup: CDR1 KGHSH, CDR2 LQKENI. Only in-frame clones appear in the TCRdb table, and some are missing; sequencing was by immunoSEQ multiplex PCR. This sample has 120,000 or so clones, with around nine tenths found just once. The chain links TRBV18 to TRBJ2-6, with 9 bases that match TRBD1. The sequenced material came from blood. This clonotype was obtained from a man aged 25 to 40 in good health. The CDR3 DNA reads TGTGCCAGCTCAGAACAGGGGGCAGGGGCCAACGTCCTGACTTTC. Protein sequence: CASSEQGAGANVLTF.